One and the same sample provided the 11 T cell receptor beta chains below, sequenced in a study of OX40 agonist ivuxolimab in advanced cancers. TCRdb's table, derived via immunoSEQ multiplex PCR, lists solely in-frame clones and lacks some. The sample lists 6,500 to 8,000 clones, roughly 84% occurring once. The sequencing here drew on CD4+ or CD8+ T cells sorted from blood, taken in a trial of the OX40 agonist ivuxolimab. The receptors derive from an adult with an advanced solid tumor such as melanoma, head and neck, liver or kidney cancer.

The chain uses TRBV7-9 and TRBJ2-5; 14 bases align to TRBD2. J was trimmed by 5 bases and V by 1 base; bases with no gene match: 6. The germline gives CDR1 SEHNR, CDR2 FQNEAQ (reference sequence). CDR3 size: 17 residues. The CDR3 reads CASSLVGLAGAQETQYF. CDR3 DNA: TGTGCCAGCAGCTTAGTGGGACTAGCGGGAGCTCAGGAGACCCAGTACTTC.

The chain employs TRBV9 and TRBJ2-1; weak D call: TRBD2 (5 bases). Germline assignment: CDR1 SGDLS and CDR2 YYNGEE. V lost 0 bases and J 13 bases, leaving 11 bases between the germline ends. CDR3 size: 12 residues. The CDR3 loop reads CASSVVEDFQFF. The CDR3 DNA sequence: TGTGCCAGCAGCGTAGTAGAGGACTTTCAGTTCTTC.

This chain joins TRBV29-1 and TRBJ2-1, with D unresolved. The V gene's germline CDR1 is SQVTM and CDR2 ANQGSEA. The CDR3 is 12 residues long. Trimming cost V 0 bases and J 16 bases, with 16 bases left between them. CDR3 residues: CSVEDLHRGEFF. The CDR3 nucleotides read TGCAGCGTTGAAGATCTGCACCGAGGTGAATTCTTC.

This chain joins TRBV11-3 and TRBJ1-5; D gene ambiguous. The germline gives CDR1 SGHNT, CDR2 YENEEA. Trimming took 5 bases from V and 3 from J, leaving 14 bases between them. The CDR3 has 15 amino acids. For the CDR3, the DNA is TGTGCCAGCAGCCTTAGGCGTCTGATCAATCAGCCCCAGCATTTT. This encodes CASSLRRLINQPQHF.

The V call is TRBV14, the J call TRBJ2-7, with D perhaps given as TRBD1 or TRBD2 (5 bases each). The CDR3 contains 15 residues. The germline V gene encodes CDR1 SGHDN and CDR2 FVKESK. The V gene lost 1 base and the J gene lost 1 base, with 11 bases spanning the gap. The CDR3 region is CASSQGRGASYEQYF. CDR3 in DNA: TGTGCCAGCAGCCAAGGTCGAGGGGCTTCCTACGAGCAGTACTTC.

This clone was counted a few times. The chain carries TRBV15 and TRBJ2-1; possibly TRBD2 for D (6 bases). In germline, CDR1 is LNHNV, CDR2 YYDKDF (reference sequence). The CDR3 consists of 16 residues. Deletions cut 0 bases from V and 0 bases from J, with 9 bases between. CDR3 in amino acids: CATSRERLGSYNEQFF. CDR3 DNA sequence: TGTGCCACCAGCAGAGAAAGACTAGGCTCCTACAATGAGCAGTTCTTC. Filled out from reference TRBV15 and TRBJ2-1, the complete variable domain reads DAMVIQNPRYQVTQFGKPVTLSCSQTLNHNVMYWYQQKSSQAPKLLFHYYDKDFNNEADTPDNFQSRRPNTSFCFLDIRSPGLGDTAMYLCATSRERLGSYNEQFFGPGTRLTVL.

The genes are TRBV11-2 and TRBJ2-7; 10 bases match TRBD1. The germline gives CDR1 SGHAT, CDR2 FQNNGV. J was trimmed by 4 bases and V by 5 bases; bases with no gene match: 5. This CDR3 contains 14 residues. For the CDR3, the DNA is TGTGCCAGCAGCCCCGGACAGGGGGTTTACGAGCAGTACTTC. It is translated as CASSPGQGVYEQYF.

This clone has just a few counts. The J gene is TRBJ2-3, the V gene TRBV30, with 10 bases aligning to TRBD1. The CDR3 totals 14 residues. Germline assignment: CDR1 GTSNPN and CDR2 SVGIG (reference sequence). V shed 2 bases, J shed 5 bases, and the junction held 4 bases outside the gene matches. The CDR3 loop is CAWSLGQGGDTQYF. In DNA form, the CDR3 reads TGTGCCTGGAGTCTAGGACAGGGGGGAGATACGCAGTATTTT.

This clone is a singleton in its sample. CDR3 nucleotide sequence: TGTGCCATCACGGCGGGAGGGTCGGACAATGAGCAGTTCTTC. Protein sequence: CAITAGGSDNEQFF. The chain uses TRBV10-3 and TRBJ2-1; 9 bases align to TRBD2. The CDR3 consists of 14 residues. The germline CDR1 and CDR2 sequences are ENHRY and SYGVKD. Losses at the gene ends were 7 bases for V and 5 bases for J; bases not matched to a gene: 6.

In its sample, this clone was seen once. This chain uses TRBV6-1 with TRBJ1-2; TRBD1 aligns across 10 bases. Germline CDR1 reads MNHNS; CDR2 reads SASEGT. This CDR3 has 13 residues. V gave up 4 bases and J gave up 5 bases; unmatched junction bases: 1. The DNA of the CDR3 is TGTGCCAGCAGTGGGACAGGGGGGTATGGCTACACCTTC. Protein product: CASSGTGGYGYTF.

The chain joins TRBV28 to TRBJ2-5; D call uncertain. The germline V gene has CDR1 MDHEN and CDR2 SYDVKM. V was cut by 1 base and J by 5 bases, with 5 bases left in between. The CDR3 is made up of 12 amino acids. The CDR3 reads CASSLLEETQYF. As DNA, the CDR3 is TGTGCCAGCAGTTTATTGGAGGAGACCCAGTACTTC.